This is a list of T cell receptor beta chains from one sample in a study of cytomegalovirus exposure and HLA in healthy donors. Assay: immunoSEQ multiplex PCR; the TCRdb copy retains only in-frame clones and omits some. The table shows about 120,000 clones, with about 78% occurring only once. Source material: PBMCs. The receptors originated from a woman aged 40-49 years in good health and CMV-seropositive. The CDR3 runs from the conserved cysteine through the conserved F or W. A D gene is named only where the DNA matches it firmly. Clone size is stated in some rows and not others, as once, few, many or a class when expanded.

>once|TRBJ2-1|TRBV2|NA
TGTGCCAGCCCCCCCGCCAGTGAGCAGTTCTTC
CASPPASEQFF
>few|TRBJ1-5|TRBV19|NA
TGTGCCAGTAGTATACGCAGGGGCGAGCGGCAGCCCCAGCATTTT
CASSIRRGERQPQHF
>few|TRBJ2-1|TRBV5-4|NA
TGTGCCAGCAGCTGGGGGGTAGACGGCAATGAGCAGTTCTTC
CASSWGVDGNEQFF
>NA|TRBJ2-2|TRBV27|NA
TGTGCCAGCAGTTTAAGGACTGGAAGCACCGGGGAGCTGTTTTTT
CASSLRTGSTGELFF
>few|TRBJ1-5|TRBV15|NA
TGTGCCACCAGCAGAGATCGGTTGGGCAATCAGCCCCAGCATTTT
CATSRDRLGNQPQHF
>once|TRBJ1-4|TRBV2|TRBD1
TGTGCCAGCAGTGCTCCCCCCGGGACAGGGGCGGGGGTTGAAAAACTGTTTTTT
CASSAPPGTGAGVEKLFF
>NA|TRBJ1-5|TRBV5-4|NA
TGTGCCAGCAGCTTTGAGGGAAGCAATCAGCCCCAGCATTTT
CASSFEGSNQPQHF
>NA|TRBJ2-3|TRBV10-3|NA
TGTGCCATCAGTGCTGGGCCTGGGGCGGATACGCAGTATTTT
CAISAGPGADTQYF
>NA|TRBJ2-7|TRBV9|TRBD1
TGTGCCAGCAGCGTAGACGGCACCGGGACAGGGGATGAGCAGTACTTC
CASSVDGTGTGDEQYF
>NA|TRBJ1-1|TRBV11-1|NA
TGTGCCAGCAGCTTAGGTTCCGTATTGAACACTGAAGCTTTCTTT
CASSLGSVLNTEAFF
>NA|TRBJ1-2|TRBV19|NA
TGTGCCAGTAGTCTCCCCCGACAGACGGAATACCTGCTTAACTATGGCTACACCTTC
CASSLPRQTEYLLNYGYTF
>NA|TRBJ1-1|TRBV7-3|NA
TGTGCCAGCAGCCAGGACAGCAACACTGAAGCTTTCTTT
CASSQDSNTEAFF
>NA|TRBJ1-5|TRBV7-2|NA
TGTGCCAGCAGCTTCAAGGAGGGCGCGGGCAATCAGCCCCAGCATTTT
CASSFKEGAGNQPQHF
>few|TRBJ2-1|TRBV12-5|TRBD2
TGTGCTAGTGGCCGACAAACCCAGCTAGCGGGGGGGCGCGACAATGAGCAGTTCTTC
CASGRQTQLAGGRDNEQFF
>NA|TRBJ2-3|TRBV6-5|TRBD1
TGTGCCAGCAGCGGGACAGGGTTTTCAGATACGCAGTATTTT
CASSGTGFSDTQYF
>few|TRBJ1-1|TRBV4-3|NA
TGCGCCAGCAGCCAAATACAGGACATGAACACTGAAGCTTTCTTT
CASSQIQDMNTEAFF
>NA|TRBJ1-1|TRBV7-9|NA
TGTGCCAGCAGCTTAGCATCCGGGTATAGGACTGAAGCTTTCTTT
CASSLASGYRTEAFF
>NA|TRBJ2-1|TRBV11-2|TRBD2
TGTGCCAGCAGCCGTAGCGGGGGGATGCGCAATGAGCAGTTCTTC
CASSRSGGMRNEQFF
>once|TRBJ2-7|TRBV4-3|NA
TGCGCCAGCAGCCAAGTGGGGGGCTACGAGCAGTACTTC
CASSQVGGYEQYF
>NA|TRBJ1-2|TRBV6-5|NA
TGTGCCAGCAGTTACCGGGGGGCTCCTAACTATGGCTACACCTTC
CASSYRGAPNYGYTF
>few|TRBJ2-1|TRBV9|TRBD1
TGTGCCAGCAGCGCGAGTCAGGGGGCCACAATATACAATGAGCAGTTCTTC
CASSASQGATIYNEQFF
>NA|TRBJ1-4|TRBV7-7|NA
TGTGCTAGCAGCCTCCGGACAGAGACTAATGAAAAACTGTTTTTT
CASSLRTETNEKLFF
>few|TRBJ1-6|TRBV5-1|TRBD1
TGCGCCAGCAGCTTGGACGGACAGGGAAATAATTCACCCCTCCACTTT
CASSLDGQGNNSPLHF
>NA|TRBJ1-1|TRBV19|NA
TGTGCCAGTAGTATTCGCGGTCACACTGAAGCTTTCTTT
CASSIRGHTEAFF
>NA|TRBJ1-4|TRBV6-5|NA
TGTGCCAGCAGTTCTTACAGCTCTCCAACTAATGAAAAACTGTTTTTT
CASSSYSSPTNEKLFF
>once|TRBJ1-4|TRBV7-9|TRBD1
TGTGCCAGCAGCCCGTGGGACAGGGGGAGAGAAAAACTGTTTTTT
CASSPWDRGREKLFF
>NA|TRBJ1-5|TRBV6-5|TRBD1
TGTGCCGGCAGGGACAGAGCTGGTCAGCCCCAGCATTTT
CAGRDRAGQPQHF
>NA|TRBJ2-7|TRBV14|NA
TGTGCCAGCAGCCAATTACAGGGTACCTACGAGCAGTACTTC
CASSQLQGTYEQYF
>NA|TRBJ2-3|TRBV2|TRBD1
TGTGCCAGCAGGAGCCCCGGGACAGGGGGAAGAGATACGCAGTATTTT
CASRSPGTGGRDTQYF
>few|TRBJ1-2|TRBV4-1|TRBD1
TGCGCCAGCAGCCAACTCGGACAGGGTGATGGCTACACCTTC
CASSQLGQGDGYTF
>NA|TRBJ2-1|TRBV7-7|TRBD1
TGTGCCAGCAGCCCTCAGACAGGGGAGAATGAGCAGTTCTTC
CASSPQTGENEQFF
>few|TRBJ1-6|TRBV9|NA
TGTGCCAGCAGCGTAGGAAACAATAATTCACCCCTCCACTTT
CASSVGNNNSPLHF
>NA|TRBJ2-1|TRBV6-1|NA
TGTGCCAGCAGAAAGGTGGGGGACAAGAATGAGCAGTTCTTC
CASRKVGDKNEQFF
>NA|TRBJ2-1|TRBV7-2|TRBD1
TGTGCCAGCAGCTACACCGGGACAGGGGCCTACAATGAGCAGTTCTTC
CASSYTGTGAYNEQFF
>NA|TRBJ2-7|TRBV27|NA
TGTGCCAGCAGTTCTGACAGCTCCTACGAGCAGTACTTC
CASSSDSSYEQYF
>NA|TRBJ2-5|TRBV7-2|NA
TGTGCCAGCAGCTTAGGAGTGGTCCGGGAGACCCAGTACTTC
CASSLGVVRETQYF
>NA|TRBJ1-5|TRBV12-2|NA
TGTGCAAGTCGTTTCGGGACATACAATCAGCCCCAGCATTTT
CASRFGTYNQPQHF
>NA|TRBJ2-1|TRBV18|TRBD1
TGTGCCAGCTCACTGACAGGGGGTGGGGATGAGCAGTTCTTC
CASSLTGGGDEQFF
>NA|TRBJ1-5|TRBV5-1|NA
TGCGCCAGCAGCACCGACAGCTTGAATCAGCCCCAGCATTTT
CASSTDSLNQPQHF
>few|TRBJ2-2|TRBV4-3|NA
TGCGCCAGCAGCCAAAGCCAGGCTCCCACCGGGGAGCTGTTTTTT
CASSQSQAPTGELFF
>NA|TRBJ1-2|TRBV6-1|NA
TGTGCCAGCACCGACGGACTGAAACTTGGCTACACCTTC
CASTDGLKLGYTF
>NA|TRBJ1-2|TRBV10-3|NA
TGTGCCATCAGTGAGGATGCGGACGGGAGATGGGGCTACACCTTC
CAISEDADGRWGYTF
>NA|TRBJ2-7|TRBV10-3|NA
TGTGCCATCAGTGACGGGGGGCTATCCTACGAGCAGTACTTC
CAISDGGLSYEQYF
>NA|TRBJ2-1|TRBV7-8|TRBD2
TGTGCCAGCAGCTTAGCCGTGGCTAGCGGGGGGGCTACTGAGCAGTTCTTC
CASSLAVASGGATEQFF
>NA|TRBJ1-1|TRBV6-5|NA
TGTGCCAGCAGTTACTCCACAGGGTCTACTGAAGCTTTCTTT
CASSYSTGSTEAFF
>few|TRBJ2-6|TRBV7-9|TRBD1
TGTGCCAGCAGCTTAAAGGGGGCTAGGACTGGGGCCAACGTCCTGACTTTC
CASSLKGARTGANVLTF
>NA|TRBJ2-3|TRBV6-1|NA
TGTGCCAGCAGTGAAGGATGGGGGCGGTCAGATACGCAGTATTTT
CASSEGWGRSDTQYF
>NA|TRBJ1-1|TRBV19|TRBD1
TGTGCCAGTAGTATCGCTAACAGGGGCACTGAAGCTTTCTTT
CASSIANRGTEAFF
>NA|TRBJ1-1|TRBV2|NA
TGTGCCAGCTCCACCTTCGCAGGGGCAACTGAAGCTTTCTTT
CASSTFAGATEAFF
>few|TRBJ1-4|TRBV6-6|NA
TGTGCCAGCAGTCCGGGTGAAAAACTGTTTTTT
CASSPGEKLFF
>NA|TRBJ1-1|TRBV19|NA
TGTGCCAGTACCTATACGGGGGGCGCGAGTGAAGCTTTCTTT
CASTYTGGASEAFF
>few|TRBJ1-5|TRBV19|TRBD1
TGTGCCAGTAGTATAAGGGGACAGCGCAATCAGCCCCAGCATTTT
CASSIRGQRNQPQHF
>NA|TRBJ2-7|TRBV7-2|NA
TGTGCCAGCAGCCCGGGACTCTCCTCCTACGAGCAGTACTTC
CASSPGLSSYEQYF